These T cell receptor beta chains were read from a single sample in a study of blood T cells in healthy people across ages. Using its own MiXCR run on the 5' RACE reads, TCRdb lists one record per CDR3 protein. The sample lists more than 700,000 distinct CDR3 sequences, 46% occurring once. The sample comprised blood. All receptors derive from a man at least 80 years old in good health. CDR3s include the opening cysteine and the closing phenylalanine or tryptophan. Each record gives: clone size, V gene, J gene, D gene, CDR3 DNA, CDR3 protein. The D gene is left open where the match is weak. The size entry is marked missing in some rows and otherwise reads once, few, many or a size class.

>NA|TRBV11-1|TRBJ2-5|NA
TGTGCCAGCAGCGTCGACAGCCAAGAGACCCAGTACTTC
CASSVDSQETQYF
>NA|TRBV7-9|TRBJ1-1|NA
TGTGCCAGCAGCACGCGACAGGACAACACTGAAGCTTTCTTT
CASSTRQDNTEAFF
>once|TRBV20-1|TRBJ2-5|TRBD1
TGCAGTGCTAGACTGGGGGTGGGACAGGGAGCCCAAGGGACCCAGTACTTC
CSARLGVGQGAQGTQYF
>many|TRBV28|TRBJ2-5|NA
TGTGCCAGCAGTTATCGCATACAAGAGACCCAGTACTTC
CASSYRIQETQYF
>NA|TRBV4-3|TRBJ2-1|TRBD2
TGCGCCAGCAGCCAGGCCCCCGGGACTAGCGGGAGTGGAGAGCAGTTCTTC
CASSQAPGTSGSGEQFF
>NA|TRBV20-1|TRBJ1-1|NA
TGCAGTGCTGGCCCGGCAGTCGACACTGAAGCTTTCTTT
CSAGPAVDTEAFF
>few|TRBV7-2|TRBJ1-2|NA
TGTGCCAGCAGCTTAGACAGGTCAGCCAGGCGCGGGGACTATGGCTACACCTTC
CASSLDRSARRGDYGYTF
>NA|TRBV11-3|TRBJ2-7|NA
TGTGCCAGCAGCCCCCTCGGGCAGGGGACCTACGAGCAGTACTTC
CASSPLGQGTYEQYF
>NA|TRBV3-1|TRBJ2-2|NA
TGTGCCAGCAGCCAAGAAGCACTTAACACCGGGGAGCTGTTTTTT
CASSQEALNTGELFF
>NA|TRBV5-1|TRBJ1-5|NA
TGCGCCAGCAGCTCTGGCAGGGGTCAGCCCCAGCATTTT
CASSSGRGQPQHF
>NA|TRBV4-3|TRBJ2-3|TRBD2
TGCGCCAGCAGCCAAGGTCCAGCGGGAGGGGCAGATACGCAGTATTTT
CASSQGPAGGADTQYF
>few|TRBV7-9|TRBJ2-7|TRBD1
TGTGCCAGCAGCTATTCTTCGGACAGGGGGGCCTACGAGCAGTACTTC
CASSYSSDRGAYEQYF
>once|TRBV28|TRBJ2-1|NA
TGTGCCAGCAGTTCACCCCCCAGAGAGAGCAACAATGAGCAGTTCTTC
CASSSPPRESNNEQFF
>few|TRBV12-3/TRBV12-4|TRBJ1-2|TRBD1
TGTGCCAGCAACCCCGGACAGGGGAGGGCTAACTATGGCTACACCTTC
CASNPGQGRANYGYTF
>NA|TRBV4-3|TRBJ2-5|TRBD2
TGCGCCAGCAGCCAACAAAGGACTAGCGGGAGGGCAGAGACCCAGTACTTC
CASSQQRTSGRAETQYF
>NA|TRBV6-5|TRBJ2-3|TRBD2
TGTGCCAGCAGTTACGCTCGGGGGGGGACCCCAGATACGCAGTATTTT
CASSYARGGTPDTQYF
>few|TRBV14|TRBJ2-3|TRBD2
TGTGCCAGCAGCCAACTAGCGGGAGAACGCACAGATACGCAGTATTTT
CASSQLAGERTDTQYF
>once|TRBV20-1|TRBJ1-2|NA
TGCAGTGCCGCAGGACCGAACTATGGCTACACCTTC
CSAAGPNYGYTF
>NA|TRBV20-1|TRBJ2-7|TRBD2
TGCAGTGCTCGGACTAGCGGGAGGTTGTACGAGCAGTACTTC
CSARTSGRLYEQYF
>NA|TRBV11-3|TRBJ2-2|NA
TGTGCCAGCAGCTTAGATGGCGGGAACACGAACACCGGGGAGCTGTTTTTT
CASSLDGGNTNTGELFF
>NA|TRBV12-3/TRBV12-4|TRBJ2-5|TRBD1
TGTGCCAGCAGTTCCTCTCCCGGGACAGGTACGGATCTGGAGACCCAGTACTTC
CASSSSPGTGTDLETQYF
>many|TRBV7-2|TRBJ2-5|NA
TGTGCCAGCAGCCAGATGACCCAAGAGACCCAGTACTTC
CASSQMTQETQYF
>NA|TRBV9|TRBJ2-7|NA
TGTGCCAACAGCTCCGGGACGGCCTCCTACGAGCAGTACTTC
CANSSGTASYEQYF
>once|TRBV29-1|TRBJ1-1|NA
TGCAGCGTTGAAGTGACGGCGAACACTGAAGCTTTCTTT
CSVEVTANTEAFF
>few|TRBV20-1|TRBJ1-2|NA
TGCAGTGCCCTACAGGGAGTAAATGGCTACACCTTC
CSALQGVNGYTF
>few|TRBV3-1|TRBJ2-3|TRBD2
TGTGCCAGCGGACTAGCGGGACCCCTTGGCACAGATACGCAGTATTTT
CASGLAGPLGTDTQYF
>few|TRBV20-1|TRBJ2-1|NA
TGCAGTGCTGGTGTGGGGGGTACGAATGAGCAGTTCTTC
CSAGVGGTNEQFF
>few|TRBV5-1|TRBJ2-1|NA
TGCGCCAGCAGCTCCTCGACTCAAGTCAATGAGCAGTTCTTC
CASSSSTQVNEQFF